The clone carrying this TCR beta chain was counted a single time. One entry per CDR3 protein results from TCRdb running MiXCR on the RT-PCR reads. The repertoire includes roughly 200,000 distinct CDR3 sequences, around 40% of them detected once, and around 10% sits in the top ten. The source of the sample is a study of patients and donors after allogeneic stem cell transplantation. The V gene's germline CDR1 is KGHDR and CDR2 SFDVKD. V was pared by 1 base and J by 8 bases, with 3 bases of the junction left unmatched. This CDR3 has 15 residues. The sample taken for sequencing was blood, either unsorted or a sorted T cell fraction (not recorded which). The gene calls are TRBV24-1 and TRBJ2-1; TRBD2 agrees at 11 bases. The TCR sequence derives from a human donor who was either an allogeneic HSCT recipient or a stem cell or donor lymphocyte infusion donor (not recorded which). It is not recorded whose cells these are; they may come from a transplant donor. In DNA form, the CDR3 reads TGTGCCACCAGTGATTTTAGCGGGGGGGCGGATGAGCAGTTCTTC. Amino acids: CATSDFSGGADEQFF.